The TCR beta chain described here comes from a study of OX40 agonist ivuxolimab in advanced cancers. Regarding the complete study: The costimulatory receptor OX40 (CD134) was targeted by ivuxolimab, a fully human IgG2 agonistic monoclonal antibody. Of the approximately 53 patients in dose escalation, some 19 had hepatocellular carcinoma, around 15 had melanoma, 9 had renal cell carcinoma and 9 had head and neck cancer. Prior anti-PD-1, anti-PD-L1 or anti-CTLA-4 therapy was permitted, and about 40% of dose-escalation patients had received checkpoint inhibitors. Intravenous ivuxolimab was administered to patients every 2 weeks at six dose levels: 0.01, 0.1, 0.3, 1.5, 3 and 10 mg/kg. Partial responses were achieved by three dose-escalation patients, of whom one had hepatocellular carcinoma and two had cutaneous melanoma. The dose-escalation cohort was about 87% male with a mean age of about 65 years, ranging from roughly 23 to 79. The paper reports the monotherapy dose-escalation portion (N of about 50 patients) of the phase I ivuxolimab trial. Peripheral TCRbeta sequencing was intended to test whether TCR sequence diversity was altered and clonal T-cell expansion was caused by ivuxolimab. Broader findings and caveats from the paper: Low levels of normalized T-cell clonal expansion were also seen in some patients who did not respond. At doses of 0.1 to 3.0 mg/kg, clonal expansion of both CD4+ and CD8+ blood T cells was observed from baseline to week 6. Antigen specificity was not determined for the clonally expanded peripheral T cells. After ivuxolimab, expanded clones were on average more numerous among CD8+ T cells than among CD4+ T cells. Partial responders in the 0.1-3.0 mg/kg groups had among the lowest normalized peripheral clonal expansion, especially among CD8+ T cells.

The trial excluded patients who had a history of autoimmune disease or were on systemic immunosuppression. Peripheral blood for TCR sequencing was collected from all dose cohorts at baseline, on cycle 4 day 1, and on cycle 7 day 1. The samples were taken from a phase I, first-in-human, multicenter, open-label dose-escalation trial of ivuxolimab. Adults with locally advanced or metastatic melanoma, renal cell carcinoma, hepatocellular carcinoma or head and neck squamous cell carcinoma were enrolled in the trial. CD4+ and CD8+ T cells were sorted separately from peripheral blood before TCR sequencing. Remarks on this clone: Its antigen remains undetermined. Base-call qualities are not available, and no considerably larger clone is one nucleotide away.

Genomic DNA was extracted from sorted cells for sequencing of the TCRbeta CDR3 region. TCRbeta CDR3 regions were sequenced using the immunoSEQ Assay. In its TCRdb copy, this immuneACCESS table keeps in-frame sequences only and misses some clones. Where compared with another copy, unresolved V genes explain less than half of these, and the others have no known cause. The table for this sample lists some 74,000 clones; approximately 78% of them were counted only once. The ten largest clones capture less than 6% of the sample. The trim is 3 bases for V and 10 bases for J, with a gap of 15 bases between the germline ends. As encoded in the germline V gene, CDR1 is MDHEN while CDR2 is SYDVKM. Measured from the cysteine to the phenylalanine, the CDR3 is 13 residues long. The entry retains the CDR3 DNA only, 39 bases that are in frame from base 1.

The sample consisted of CD4+ or CD8+ T cells sorted from blood, taken in a trial of the OX40 agonist ivuxolimab. This TCR derives from an adult with an advanced solid tumor such as melanoma, head and neck, liver or kidney cancer. The receptor chain draws on TRBV28 and TRBJ1-1; the D gene assignment is ambiguous. The CDR3 is CASSFTVTRVAFF. In nucleotide form, the sequence is TGTGCCAGCAGTTTTACCGTCACACGGGTAGCTTTCTTT. Extended through the reference TRBV28 and TRBJ1-1 proteins, this CDR3 yields the full variable domain: DVKVTQSSRYLVKRTGEKVFLECVQDMDHENMFWYRQDPGLGLRLIYFSYDVKMKEKGDIPEGYSVSREKKERFSLILESASTNQTSMYLCASSFTVTRVAFFGQGTRLTVV.